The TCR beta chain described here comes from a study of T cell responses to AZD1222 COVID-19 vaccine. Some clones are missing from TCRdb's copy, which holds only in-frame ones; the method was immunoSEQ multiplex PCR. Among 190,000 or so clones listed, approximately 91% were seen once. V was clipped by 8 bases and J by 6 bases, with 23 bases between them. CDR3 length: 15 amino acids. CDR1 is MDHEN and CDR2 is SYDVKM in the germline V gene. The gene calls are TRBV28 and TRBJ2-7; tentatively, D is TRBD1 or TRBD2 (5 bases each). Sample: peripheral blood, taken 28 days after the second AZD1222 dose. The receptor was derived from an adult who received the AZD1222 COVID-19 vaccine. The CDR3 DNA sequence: TGTGCCAGCGGCCTTCTCCGGGGCCTAAGTCGCGAGCAGTACTTC. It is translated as CASGLLRGLSREQYF.